What follows is one TCR beta chain and its context. Its antigen remains unidentified. No much larger clonotype is one base removed from it; base qualities were not supplied. The germline V gene sets CDR1 to SGHRS and CDR2 to YFSETQ. Including the terminal cysteine and phenylalanine, the CDR3 comprises 15 residues. This entry keeps only the CDR3 DNA: 45 bases, framed from base 1. A distance of 14 bases separates the germline ends of V and J, which lose 4 bases and 4 bases respectively. At diagnosis, peripheral blood, uninvolved tumor-adjacent lung and tumor were collected and stored as a combination of fresh-frozen and FFPE material. Blood samples were analyzed as peripheral blood mononuclear cells for TCR repertoire profiling. This record comes from a study of T cells in localized non-small cell lung cancer (dated by TCRdb to 2020 to 2022). In terms of the full investigation: The study examined T cell repertoires in 200 to 250 patients with early-stage NSCLC and compared tumors with uninvolved tumor-adjacent lungs. NSCLC patients had a mean age of roughly 66 years, and around 140 were male and 107 female. The cohort was made up of 200 to 250 treatment-naive NSCLC patients whose localized lung tumors had been resected.

The immunoSEQ Assay was used to sequence TCR beta CDR3 regions from DNA. In the authors' own workflow: To compute T cell density, TCR beta template counts were normalized to usable DNA, which was estimated by amplifying housekeeping genes. Using the preseqR package, richness was estimated by extrapolating to 120,000 templates for tissue samples and 400,000 templates for PBMC samples. Clonality was calculated as one minus Pielou's evenness. Tissue-enriched TCRs were identified by differential abundance testing using productive amino-acid clonotypes, minimum total count 5 and alpha 0.1. The Jaccard Index and the Morisita Overlap Index were used to quantify repertoire overlap between compartments. GLIPH grouped TCR beta CDR3s together with public tetramer-defined viral CDR3s, and a viral motif had to include at least three viral sequences and also show V-gene enrichment. Here the immuneACCESS table is served through TCRdb, limited to in-frame sequences with V and J called. Missing clones are a known gap in these copies; in checked studies unresolved V genes cover under half, and the rest lacks a known reason. That table furnishes V, J and clone size, whereas the DNA furnished D and trimming. The sample table contains tens of thousands of clones; only one count was recorded for about nine tenths of them. Under 7% of the sample rests with the top ten.

Results the study describes overall, beyond this receptor: Multi-region tumor sequencing was not performed, so intratumor heterogeneity could not be excluded. Uninvolved tumor-adjacent lung showed the highest T cell clonality, higher than tumor, which suggests more focused antigenic responses in the uninvolved tumor-adjacent lung. Longer overall survival was associated with higher T cell density in blood, whereas shorter survival was associated with higher clonality in adjacent lung. A median of 57 of the top 100 tumor clones were detected in paired uninvolved adjacent lung, and 28 of these tumor clones were also found among the top 100 clones of the paired uninvolved adjacent lung. Because the study design was exploratory, TCR variables were selected using unadjusted p-values without false-discovery rate correction.

The sequence derives from a male donor aged 60 or over with stage I lung adenocarcinoma. The specimen was peripheral blood, collected before any cancer treatment. Recombination joined TRBV5-1 with TRBJ2-2; TRBD1 is perhaps the D gene, given 6 matching bases. At the DNA level, the sequence is TGCGCCAGCAGCCCACAGGGCTCTGGCACCGGGGAGCTGTTTTTT. The translation is CASSPQGSGTGELFF.